Below, 14 T cell receptor beta chains from the same sample are listed, as sequenced in a study of blood T cell repertoires in COVID-19. Sequencing used immunoSEQ multiplex PCR; TCRdb keeps in-frame clones, though not all of them. This table holds about 220,000 clones, less than 85% found once. Sequencing was done on a sample of peripheral blood. The source of these receptors is a woman older than 75 with acute or convalescent COVID-19.

The V call is TRBV5-1, the J call TRBJ2-7; 16 positions match TRBD2. CDR3 length: 15 residues. Per germline, CDR1 SGHRS and CDR2 YFSETQ. After removal of 4 bases from V and 6 bases from J, the junction contained 4 bases not matched to a gene. CDR3 region: CASSQGLAGGLEQYF. The CDR3 bases are TGCGCCAGCAGCCAGGGACTAGCGGGGGGGCTCGAGCAGTACTTC.

The rearrangement joins TRBV28 to TRBJ1-5; TRBD1 might be the D (5 bases). Trimming removed 4 bases from V and 11 bases from J, with 15 bases in between. The CDR3 runs 13 residues. The germline gives CDR1 MDHEN, CDR2 SYDVKM. CDR3 residues: CASSYRGYGAQHF. The CDR3 DNA reads as TGTGCCAGCAGTTACCGGGGGTATGGGGCCCAGCATTTT.

This clone was detected only once. The genes are TRBV9 and TRBJ2-1, with a weak D call TRBD2 (6 bases). Trimming cost V 0 bases and J 2 bases, with 9 bases left between them. The CDR3 extends over 15 amino acids. The V gene's germline CDR1 is SGDLS and CDR2 YYNGEE. The CDR3 here is CASSVVLAAYNEQFF. In DNA form, the CDR3 reads TGTGCCAGCAGCGTAGTATTAGCGGCCTACAATGAGCAGTTCTTC.

In regard to this clone: A read error may account for a junction end that differs from germline. V is TRBV7-2 and J is TRBJ2-6; a weak D match, TRBD1 (6 bases). Germline-derived CDR1 and CDR2 are SGHTA and FQGNSA. The CDR3 length is 15 residues. The CDR3 is CASSSRGSRANVLTF. The CDR3 nucleotides are TGTGCCAGCTCCAGCAGGGGCTCTAGGGCCAACGTCCTGACTTTC.

The chain recombines TRBV27 with TRBJ1-6; D might be TRBD1 (5 bases). The germline V gene has CDR1 MNHEY and CDR2 SMNVEV (reference sequence). There are 15 residues in the CDR3. Trimming took 2 bases from V and 7 from J, leaving 12 bases between them. The CDR3 DNA sequence: TGTGCCAGCAGTTTAGCGGTGGCAGGGAATTCACCCCTCCACTTT. It is translated as CASSLAVAGNSPLHF.

The genes are TRBV27 and TRBJ1-1; 12 bases line up with TRBD1. The CDR3 totals 13 residues. Germline-derived CDR1 and CDR2 are MNHEY and SMNVEV (reference sequence). V was pared by 6 bases and J by 10 bases, with 6 bases of the junction left unmatched. The chain's CDR3 is CASRPGTGGRAFF. The CDR3 DNA sequence: TGTGCCAGCAGACCCGGGACAGGGGGCAGAGCTTTCTTT.

V usage is TRBV5-1 and J usage is TRBJ2-3, with 10 positions matching TRBD2. The germline gives CDR1 SGHRS, CDR2 YFSETQ. J lost 0 bases, V lost 4 bases, and 2 bases had no gene match. CDR3 size: 15 residues. CDR3 loop: CASSPSGGSTDTQYF. CDR3 DNA sequence: TGCGCCAGCAGCCCTAGCGGGGGTAGCACAGATACGCAGTATTTT.

The genes are TRBV5-5 and TRBJ2-2; D gene unclear. CDR3 size: 15 residues. Germline CDR1 is SGHKS and CDR2 is YYEKEE (reference sequence). Between the trimmed V and J ends, which lost 0 bases and 1 base, there was a span of 7 bases. This CDR3 is CASSLASLNTGELFF. The CDR3 nucleotides read TGTGCCAGCAGCTTGGCCAGTTTGAACACCGGGGAGCTGTTTTTT.

V is TRBV7-2 and J is TRBJ1-6; 10 positions agree with TRBD1. The CDR3 totals 15 residues. With V trimmed by 1 base and J by 7 bases, 1 base remained unmatched. Germline V gene sequence: CDR1 SGHTA, CDR2 FQGNSA. For the CDR3, the DNA is TGTGCCAGCAGCTTAGGGGGACAGGGGAATTCACCCCTCCACTTT. It translates to CASSLGGQGNSPLHF.

The rearrangement links TRBV14 to TRBJ1-2; tentatively, D is TRBD1 (5 bases). Between the trimmed V and J ends, which lost 2 bases and 8 bases, there was a span of 12 bases. This CDR3 contains 13 residues. CDR1 and CDR2 (germline): SGHDN, FVKESK. The CDR3 DNA is TGTGCCAGCAGCCAAACGGGGGTAGGAGGCTACACCTTC. It codes for CASSQTGVGGYTF.

This clone was recorded only once. This chain uses TRBV7-9 with TRBJ1-6; TRBD1 matches 7 bases. The CDR3 covers 16 residues. V dropped 6 bases and J dropped 6; count of bases not matched to a gene: 11. Germline V CDR1 and CDR2: SEHNR, FQNEAQ (reference sequence). The CDR3 spells CASSKTPTGANSPLHF. CDR3 nucleotides: TGTGCCAGCAGTAAAACCCCCACAGGGGCTAATTCACCCCTCCACTTT.

This chain joins TRBV14 and TRBJ2-7; no firm D call. CDR1 is SGHDN and CDR2 is FVKESK in the germline V gene. V shed 1 base and J shed 2 bases, with 6 bases lying between them. The CDR3 consists of 13 residues. CDR3 sequence (DNA): TGTGCCAGCAGCCAAGTCGGTACCTACGAGCAGTACTTC. It yields the protein CASSQVGTYEQYF. Combining the CDR3 with reference TRBV14 and TRBJ2-7 gives the whole variable domain EAGVTQFPSHSVIEKGQTVTLRCDPISGHDNLYWYRRVMGKEIKFLLHFVKESKQDESGMPNNRFLAERTGGTYSTLKVQPAELEDSGVYFCASSQVGTYEQYFGPGTRLTVT.

With respect to this clone: The same CDR3 also results from other DNA sequences found in this sample. J is TRBJ1-2 and V is TRBV5-1, with 8 bases aligning to TRBD1. The CDR3 runs to 13 residues. The germline V gene has CDR1 SGHRS and CDR2 YFSETQ. Trimming at V came to 2 bases and at J to 5 bases, leaving 2 bases not matched to a gene. The CDR3 region has the DNA TGCGCCAGCAGCTTACAGGGGGGGTATGGCTACACCTTC. This gives the protein CASSLQGGYGYTF.

This chain joins TRBV7-2 and TRBJ1-2, with D tentatively TRBD1 (5 bases). V lost 3 bases and J 2 bases, leaving 10 bases between the germline ends. Per germline, CDR1 SGHTA and CDR2 FQGNSA. This CDR3 has 14 residues. This chain's CDR3 is CASSFGGGNYGYTF. The CDR3 DNA is TGTGCCAGCAGCTTCGGGGGAGGCAACTATGGCTACACCTTC.